A single sample gave rise to the 5 T cell receptor beta chains below, sequenced in a study of beta chain features in type 1 diabetes (dated by TCRdb to the late 2010s). Library preparation was by the immunoSEQ multiplex PCR assay. The entire isolated RNA was reverse transcribed using the High Capacity cDNA Reverse Transcription Kit, and thus expressed TCRB transcripts were sequenced. In TCRdb, the immuneACCESS table is reduced to in-frame sequences with V and J assigned. These tables do not hold every clone; where another copy was compared, an unresolved V gene accounts for under half, and the others remain unexplained. Counted in this sample were 450,000 to 550,000 clones; 25% to 35% of them appeared once. The ten largest clones take up about 0.065% of the sample. Sequenced material: naive CD4+ T cells from blood. This specimen's cell subset or site label, interpreted: true naive CD4+ T cells. These receptors all stem from a man aged 18 to 30 in good health.

V is TRBV5-1 and J is TRBJ2-3; D uncertain. Germline V lookup: CDR1 SGHRS, CDR2 YFSETQ. Deletions cut 4 bases from V and 0 bases from J, with 6 bases between. The length of the CDR3 is 13 residues. The CDR3 DNA reads TGCGCCAGCAGCACGTCTAGCACAGATACGCAGTATTTT. This sequence encodes CASSTSSTDTQYF.

The chain combines TRBV4-3 with TRBJ2-1, with D tentatively TRBD2 (6 bases). CDR1 and CDR2 from the germline V gene are LGHNA and YSLEER. V was clipped by 2 bases and J by 7 bases, with 15 bases between them. This CDR3 is 15 amino acids long. The CDR3 reads CASSQSVAGGNEQFF. CDR3 DNA: TGCGCCAGCAGCCAATCCGTCGCAGGAGGGAATGAGCAGTTCTTC.

The CDR3 region has the DNA TGCGCCAGCAGCCCCATCGGGATAACCGGGGAGCTGTTTTTT. Translated: CASSPIGITGELFF. The gene calls are TRBV4-1 and TRBJ2-2; the D gene is possibly TRBD2 (5 bases). This CDR3 is built from 14 residues. Germline V gene sequence: CDR1 MGHRA, CDR2 YSYEKL. With 4 bases removed from V and 5 bases from J, the gap between germline ends came to 11 bases.

In regard to this clone: Additional DNA sequences in this sample encode the identical CDR3. Here the CDR3 reads CASSLAAADTQYF. The DNA for the CDR3 is TGTGCCAGCAGCTTAGCCGCGGCAGATACGCAGTATTTT. This chain joins TRBV7-9 and TRBJ2-3; D is unresolved. Germline CDR1 SEHNR, CDR2 FQNEAQ (reference sequence). V lost 0 bases, J lost 4 bases, and 5 bases lay in between. The CDR3 has 13 amino acids.

Notes on this clone: Distinct nucleotide sequences in the sample also encode this CDR3. The DNA for the CDR3 is TGTGCCTGGGACAGGGTTGAAGAGACCCAGTACTTC. Encoded protein: CAWDRVEETQYF. The V call is TRBV30, the J call TRBJ2-5; 7 nucleotides match TRBD1. V shed 5 bases and J 3 bases; nucleotides not matched to a gene: 3. Per the germline V gene, CDR1 is GTSNPN and CDR2 is SVGIG (reference sequence). The CDR3 spans 12 residues.